What follows are 27 T cell receptor beta chains derived from one specimen sequenced in a study of T cells in Graves' hyperthyroidism and ophthalmopathy. Amplification of TCR beta CDR3 regions was performed using RNA transcripts as template. The TCR CDR3 first-round RT-PCR relied on the HTBI primer set. A single record per CDR3 protein comes from TCRdb applying MiXCR to the multiplex PCR reads. The table lists more than 650,000 distinct CDR3 sequences, about 15% of them singletons. Sequencing was done on a sample of blood. These receptors all come from a woman aged 18 to 35 with Graves' hyperthyroidism.

This clonotype was seen many times. The rearrangement links TRBV12-3 or TRBV12-4 to TRBJ1-1, with a weak D call TRBD1 (5 bases). There are 12 residues in the CDR3. Trimming took 7 bases from V and 4 from J, leaving 10 bases between them. The CDR3 sequence is CASKGPGTEAFF. The DNA for the CDR3 is TGTGCCAGCAAGGGGCCGGGCACTGAAGCTTTCTTT.

The V gene is TRBV15, the J gene TRBJ1-5; D is uncertain. The CDR3 contains 13 residues. The V end was cut by 0 bases, the J end by 9 bases, with 9 bases between. CDR1 is LNHNV and CDR2 is YYDKDF in the germline V gene (reference sequence). The CDR3 DNA is TGTGCCACCAGCAGAGATCCGGGCCCGCCCCAGCATTTT. Its translation is CATSRDPGPPQHF.

The V call is TRBV6-2 or TRBV6-3, the J call TRBJ2-1, with D perhaps matching TRBD2 (6 bases). Germline V gene lookup returns CDR1 MNHEY and CDR2 SVGEGT. The V end was cut by 0 bases, the J end by 7 bases, with 13 bases between. The CDR3 length is 15 residues. The CDR3 nucleotides are TGTGCCAGCAGTTACTCGAAGGATGGGGGGAATGAGCAGTTCTTC. Translation: CASSYSKDGGNEQFF.

V is TRBV12-3 or TRBV12-4 and J is TRBJ2-5; TRBD2 aligns across 9 bases. V was pared by 3 bases and J by 4 bases, with 12 bases of the junction left unmatched. The CDR3 sequence is 17 residues long. Written as DNA, the CDR3 is TGTGCCAGCAGTTTCGGTCTGGCGGGAGGGGGAGGAGAGACCCAGTACTTC. This encodes CASSFGLAGGGGETQYF.

In this sample, this clonotype turned up many times. J is TRBJ2-1 and V is TRBV5-6; possibly TRBD2 for D (6 bases). Trimming left V 4 bases short and J 1 base short, with 18 bases between. CDR1 is SGHDT and CDR2 is YYEEEE in the germline V gene. This CDR3 is 17 amino acids long. In DNA, the CDR3 is TGTGCCAGCAGCCCAAGGGGCCGGGAGACGTCCTACAATGAGCAGTTCTTC. Its translation is CASSPRGRETSYNEQFF.

This clonotype was detected ten times or more. The chain joins TRBV2 to TRBJ2-1, with 7 positions matching TRBD2. The CDR3 contains 14 residues. J gave up 2 bases and V 7 bases, and 5 bases lay outside the gene matches. CDR1 SNHLY and CDR2 FYNNEI come from the germline V gene. The chain's CDR3 is CASKASGAYNEQFF. The CDR3, as DNA: TGTGCCAGCAAGGCTAGCGGTGCCTACAATGAGCAGTTCTTC. Full variable domain (rest looked up from reference TRBV2 and TRBJ2-1): EPEVTQTPSHQVTQMGQEVILRCVPISNHLYFYWYRQILGQKVEFLVSFYNNEISEKSEIFDDQFSVERPDGSNFTLKIRSTKLEDSAMYFCASKASGAYNEQFFGPGTRLTVL.

This clonotype was recorded a few times. The rearrangement joins TRBV7-2 to TRBJ1-1; a weak D match, TRBD1 (5 bases). Trimming stripped 3 bases from V and 3 bases from J, with 11 bases between. CDR1 SGHTA and CDR2 FQGNSA come from the germline V gene. This CDR3 is 14 amino acids long. CDR3 DNA: TGTGCCAGCAGCTTGAACAGGATATACACTGAAGCTTTCTTT. This translates into CASSLNRIYTEAFF.

This clonotype was observed at least ten times. This chain joins TRBV11-2 and TRBJ2-3; 8 bases fit TRBD2. This CDR3 is built from 17 residues. Germline V lookup: CDR1 SGHAT, CDR2 FQNNGV. V trimming: 4 bases; J trimming: 2 bases; junction bases outside the gene matches: 11. CDR3 in DNA: TGTGCCAGCAGCTCTGAAACTAGCGGAGAACACACAGATACGCAGTATTTT. The encoded protein is CASSSETSGEHTDTQYF.

The chain employs TRBV6-2 or TRBV6-3 and TRBJ2-5; 8 nucleotides line up with TRBD1. Germline CDR1 MNHEY, CDR2 SVGEGT. The CDR3 totals 16 residues. The V and J ends lost 5 bases and 4 bases, in that order; junction bases with no gene match: 12. CDR3: CASSPWTGWSIETQYF. The CDR3, as DNA: TGTGCCAGCAGTCCCTGGACAGGGTGGTCAATAGAGACCCAGTACTTC.

Ten or more counts support this clonotype. V is TRBV6-2 or TRBV6-3 and J is TRBJ2-1; no reliable D call. V was trimmed by 4 bases and J by 1 base, leaving 17 bases between them. Germline lookup yields CDR1 MNHEY and CDR2 SVGEGT. CDR3 length equals 17 residues. The CDR3 nucleotides read TGTGCCAGCAGTTTGTATGCTCTTCGCGATTCCTACAATGAGCAGTTCTTC. It codes for CASSLYALRDSYNEQFF.

This clonotype has ten or more counts. The rearrangement uses TRBV6-5 and TRBJ1-2; the match to TRBD1 covers 7 bases. The germline V gene encodes CDR1 MNHEY and CDR2 SVGAGI. Germline trimming cut 0 bases from V and 5 bases from J; bases unmatched to any gene: 9. The CDR3 covers 16 residues. The DNA of the CDR3 is TGTGCCAGCAGTTACTCGAAGACAGGGCGCGGTTATGGCTACACCTTC. Residues: CASSYSKTGRGYGYTF.

In its sample, this clonotype was seen many times. This chain uses TRBV7-2 with TRBJ1-5; TRBD1 aligns across 7 bases. Per the germline V gene, CDR1 is SGHTA and CDR2 is FQGNSA. V shed 4 bases, J shed 2 bases, and the junction held 5 bases outside the gene matches. The CDR3 loop spans 15 amino acids. The CDR3 region has the DNA TGTGCCAGCAGCTATCAAGGGGGCGGCAATCAGCCCCAGCATTTT. This encodes CASSYQGGGNQPQHF.

This clonotype showed up many times. The gene calls are TRBV11-1 and TRBJ2-1; D possibly matches TRBD1 or TRBD2 (5 bases each). The germline CDR1 and CDR2 sequences are SGHAT and FQDESV (reference sequence). The V and J ends lost 1 base and 9 bases respectively, with 16 bases between them. This CDR3 region has 15 residues. CDR3 amino acids: CASSLGTGTWVEQFF. CDR3 nucleotides: TGTGCCAGCAGCTTAGGGACGGGGACCTGGGTTGAGCAGTTCTTC.

This clonotype was observed at least ten times. V usage is TRBV30 and J usage is TRBJ2-3; D is possibly TRBD1 or TRBD2 (6 bases each). Trimming removed 2 bases from V and 1 base from J, with 7 bases in between. The CDR3 covers 13 residues. CDR1 and CDR2 (germline): GTSNPN, SVGIG (reference sequence). The CDR3 is CAWSRGGTDTQYF. The CDR3, as DNA: TGTGCCTGGAGTAGGGGGGGCACAGATACGCAGTATTTT.

The chain uses TRBV11-2 and TRBJ2-6; unclear D gene. This CDR3 region has 12 residues. Per germline, CDR1 SGHAT and CDR2 FQNNGV. The ends were cut back, 7 bases at V and 7 bases at J, with 8 bases in the middle. CDR3 nucleotides: TGTGCCAGCACCCATCTTGCCAACGTCCTGACTTTC. Its translation is CASTHLANVLTF.

This clonotype was recorded at least ten times. This chain uses TRBV6-5 with TRBJ2-2, with D tentatively TRBD2 (6 bases). This CDR3 is 18 amino acids long. CDR1 and CDR2 from the germline V gene are MNHEY and SVGAGI. Between the trimmed V and J ends, which lost 3 bases and 5 bases, there was a span of 22 bases. CDR3 coding DNA: TGTGCCAGCAGTTATAGGGGCGCGGGGTCCGTTGGGACCGGGGAGCTGTTTTTT. Its protein is CASSYRGAGSVGTGELFF.

The chain joins TRBV9 to TRBJ2-4; 8 positions agree with TRBD1. The junction had 3 bases not matched to a gene; V was cut back by 3 bases and J by 7 bases. The CDR3 totals 13 residues. Germline V CDR1 and CDR2: SGDLS, YYNGEE. The CDR3: CASSAQGANIQYF. The CDR3 DNA is TGTGCCAGCAGCGCTCAGGGGGCGAACATTCAGTACTTC.

This clonotype has ten or more counts. The chain couples TRBV7-8 to TRBJ2-7; perhaps TRBD1 as D (6 bases). With 6 bases removed from V and 2 bases from J, the gap between germline ends came to 20 bases. The length of the CDR3 is 16 residues. CDR1 and CDR2 (germline): SGHVS, FQNEAQ. CDR3 sequence (DNA): TGTGCCAGCAGTCGGCTCAATTGGACAGCGACCTACGAGCAGTACTTC. Its translation is CASSRLNWTATYEQYF.

This clonotype was recorded at least ten times. In nucleotides, the CDR3 is TGTGCCAGCGGCTGGACAACTACCTACGAGCAGTACTTC. Amino acid sequence: CASGWTTTYEQYF. The chain joins TRBV6-1 to TRBJ2-7; maybe TRBD1 (5 bases). Germline CDR1 and CDR2: MNHNS and SASEGT. The V end was cut by 8 bases, the J end by 2 bases, with 13 bases between. CDR3 length: 13 residues.

At least ten counts were recorded for this clonotype. This chain connects TRBV2 to TRBJ2-1; D gene ambiguous. Trimming pared 7 bases from V and 8 bases from J, leaving 12 bases between. CDR3 length: 12 residues. The germline V gene has CDR1 SNHLY and CDR2 FYNNEI. CDR3 amino acids: CASTPGSDEQFF. The CDR3, as DNA: TGTGCCAGCACCCCCGGGTCGGATGAGCAGTTCTTC.

The chain joins TRBV7-9 to TRBJ2-7; 8 nucleotides agree with TRBD1. J gave up 3 bases and V 1 base, and 2 bases lay outside the gene matches. Germline V CDR1 and CDR2: SEHNR, FQNEAQ (reference sequence). The CDR3 totals 14 residues. CDR3 sequence (DNA): TGTGCCAGCAGCTTAGGCAGGGGGCACTACGAGCAGTACTTC. It is translated as CASSLGRGHYEQYF.

In this sample, this clonotype turned up many times. The rearrangement joins TRBV27 to TRBJ2-5; no reliable D call. The germline CDR1 and CDR2 sequences are MNHEY and SMNVEV (reference sequence). Between the trimmed V and J ends, which lost 2 bases and 0 bases, there was a span of 10 bases. The CDR3 runs 15 residues. CDR3 sequence: CASSLTVRYQETQYF. The CDR3 DNA sequence: TGTGCCAGCAGTTTAACGGTCCGGTACCAAGAGACCCAGTACTTC.

V usage is TRBV20-1 and J usage is TRBJ2-3; tentatively, D is TRBD2 (5 bases). The CDR3 length is 14 residues. Deletions cut 0 bases from V and 4 bases from J, with 11 bases between. The germline V gene has CDR1 DFQATT and CDR2 SNEGSKA (reference sequence). CDR3 loop: CSARDPRASDTQYF. The DNA for the CDR3 is TGCAGTGCTAGAGATCCGAGGGCCTCAGATACGCAGTATTTT.

The gene calls are TRBV5-6 and TRBJ2-3; no reliable D call. The germline V and J ends were trimmed by 3 bases and 7 bases, with 9 bases remaining between them. The germline gives CDR1 SGHDT, CDR2 YYEEEE. This CDR3 has 12 amino acids. Written as DNA, the CDR3 is TGTGCCAGCAGCTCTAGACTCAATACGCAGTATTTT. Translation: CASSSRLNTQYF.

This clonotype was seen many times. The rearrangement joins TRBV20-1 to TRBJ1-2, with 8 bases that match TRBD1. Germline values: CDR1 DFQATT, CDR2 SNEGSKA (reference sequence). V shed 0 bases and J 2 bases; nucleotides not matched to a gene: 5. The CDR3 spans 15 residues. The CDR3 DNA is TGCAGTGCTAGAGATAGGAGGACAGGGAACTATGGCTACACCTTC. It yields the protein CSARDRRTGNYGYTF.

This clonotype was detected ten times or more. The chain recombines TRBV4-1 with TRBJ2-3, with D unclear. V was pared by 4 bases and J by 4 bases, with 15 bases between. From germline, CDR1 is MGHRA and CDR2 YSYEKL. The CDR3 has 15 amino acids. CDR3 in amino acids: CASSPTSWLADTQYF. CDR3 DNA sequence: TGCGCCAGCAGCCCAACGTCCTGGTTGGCAGATACGCAGTATTTT.

The chain links TRBV7-8 to TRBJ1-1, with D perhaps TRBD1 (6 bases). CDR1 SGHVS and CDR2 FQNEAQ come from the germline V gene. This CDR3 comprises 13 residues. The V end was cut by 3 bases, the J end by 5 bases, with 10 bases between. The CDR3 protein is CASSLGHYTEAFF. The CDR3 DNA reads TGTGCCAGCAGCTTGGGACATTATACTGAAGCTTTCTTT.